This entry concerns a single T cell receptor (beta chain). The antigen remains undetermined. Division of CD4+ cells produced a CD45RA+ naive subset and a CD45RA-negative memory subset. The data were taken from a study of shared clonotypes between healthy human individuals. Notes on the study in general: Among donors, sharing of clonotypes was expected to be affected by sequencing depth.

CDR1 SGHTA and CDR2 FQGNSA come from the germline V gene. Trimming removed 4 bases from V and 4 bases from J, with 7 bases in between. The CDR3 has 12 residues. Some clones are missing from TCRdb's copy, which holds only in-frame ones; the method was immunoSEQ multiplex PCR. In the table there are about 1.5 million clones, approximately 96% of which are singletons. The receptor was derived from a man aged 25-45 years in good health. Sequences were obtained from naive CD4+ T cells sorted from blood. The subset is: CD45RA+ positively selected. The chain uses TRBV7-2 and TRBJ2-5, with D unclear. The CDR3 nucleotides read TGTGCCAGCAGCTGGCTGGGAGAGACCCAGTACTTC. Amino acid sequence: CASSWLGETQYF.